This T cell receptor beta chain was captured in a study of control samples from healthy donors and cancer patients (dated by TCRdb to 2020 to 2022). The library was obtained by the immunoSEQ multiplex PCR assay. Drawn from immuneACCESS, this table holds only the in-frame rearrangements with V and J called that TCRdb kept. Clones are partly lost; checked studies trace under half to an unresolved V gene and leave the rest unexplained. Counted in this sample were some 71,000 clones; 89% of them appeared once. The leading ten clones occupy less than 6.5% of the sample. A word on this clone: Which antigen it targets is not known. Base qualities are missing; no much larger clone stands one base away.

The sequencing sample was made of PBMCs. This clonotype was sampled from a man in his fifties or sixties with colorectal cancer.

The DNA is TGTGCCAGCAGCTTGGTTGGGACAGGGCGCACAGATACGCAGTATTTT. It translates as CASSLVGTGRTDTQYF. The sequence joins TRBV11-2 to TRBJ2-3, with 9 junctional bases fitting TRBD1. Trimming removed 3 bases from V and 1 base from J; the gene matches leave 5 bases unexplained. Taken from the germline V gene, the CDR1 and CDR2 loops are SGHAT and FQNNGV. Measured from the cysteine to the phenylalanine, the CDR3 is 16 residues long. This entry keeps only the CDR3 DNA: 48 bases, framed from base 1.